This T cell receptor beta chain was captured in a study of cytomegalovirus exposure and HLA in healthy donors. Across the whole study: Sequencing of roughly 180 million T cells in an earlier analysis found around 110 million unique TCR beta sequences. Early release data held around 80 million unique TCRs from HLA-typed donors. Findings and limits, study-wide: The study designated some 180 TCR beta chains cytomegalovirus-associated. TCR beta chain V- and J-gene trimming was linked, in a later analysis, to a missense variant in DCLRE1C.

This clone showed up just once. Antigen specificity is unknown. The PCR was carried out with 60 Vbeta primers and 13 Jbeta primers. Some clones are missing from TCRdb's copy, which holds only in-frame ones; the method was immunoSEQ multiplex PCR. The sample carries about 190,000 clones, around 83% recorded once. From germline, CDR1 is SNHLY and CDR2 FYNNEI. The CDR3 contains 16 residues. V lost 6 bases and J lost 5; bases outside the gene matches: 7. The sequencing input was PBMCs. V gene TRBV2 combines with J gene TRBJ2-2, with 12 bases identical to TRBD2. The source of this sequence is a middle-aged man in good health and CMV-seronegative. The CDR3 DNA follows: TGTGCCAGCAGGCCGACTAGCGGGGGTGGTACCGGGGAGCTGTTTTTT. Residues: CASRPTSGGGTGELFF.